The 11 T cell receptor beta chains below come from one sample, sequenced in a study of cytotoxic CD8 clonotypes in ibrutinib-treated CLL. Assay: immunoSEQ multiplex PCR; the TCRdb copy retains only in-frame clones and omits some. The repertoire holds over 150,000 clones, with approximately 68% as singletons. The sample was PBMCs, taken after 24 months of ibrutinib treatment. The receptors originated from a human donor with chronic lymphocytic leukemia.

V and J are TRBV5-8 and TRBJ2-7, with a tentative D call TRBD2 (7 bases). In germline, CDR1 is SGHTS, CDR2 YDEGEE. The CDR3 is made up of 17 amino acids. V gave up 5 bases and J gave up 2 bases, with 23 bases separating them. The CDR3 here is CASSTPRGGLQTYEQYF. The DNA for the CDR3 is TGTGCCAGCAGTACCCCTCGCGGGGGCCTTCAGACCTACGAGCAGTACTTC.

In DNA, the CDR3 is TGTGCCTGGAGTGCTGGGGGCGATGAGCAGTTCTTC. As protein: CAWSAGGDEQFF. The V call is TRBV30, the J call TRBJ2-1; D perhaps matches TRBD1 (6 bases). V dropped 1 base and J dropped 8 bases, with 9 bases sitting between them. The germline gives CDR1 GTSNPN, CDR2 SVGIG (reference sequence). This CDR3 is 12 amino acids long.

The chain recombines TRBV28 with TRBJ2-1; no clear D. This CDR3 region has 14 residues. Germline V gene lookup returns CDR1 MDHEN and CDR2 SYDVKM. Trimming removed 3 bases at V and 0 bases at J, with 6 bases between. CDR3: CASSFRSSYNEQFF. CDR3 bases: TGTGCCAGCAGTTTCCGGAGCTCCTACAATGAGCAGTTCTTC.

This sequence joins TRBV10-3 and TRBJ1-1; 8 positions agree with TRBD1. Germline V gene sequence: CDR1 ENHRY, CDR2 SYGVKD. The CDR3 sequence is 16 residues long. V lost 0 bases, J lost 0 bases, and 3 bases stayed unmatched. CDR3 sequence (DNA): TGTGCCATCAGTGAGTCGAGGACAGGGTTGAACACTGAAGCTTTCTTT. Translated, it gives CAISESRTGLNTEAFF.

V is TRBV27 and J is TRBJ1-2; D is possibly TRBD1 (5 bases). V lost 5 bases to trimming and J lost 4 bases, with 14 bases between them. The CDR3 covers 14 residues. Germline V gene data show CDR1 as MNHEY and CDR2 as SMNVEV (reference sequence). CDR3 amino acids: CASSPRGLVYGYTF. In DNA form, the CDR3 reads TGTGCCAGCAGTCCACGGGGGTTGGTCTATGGCTACACCTTC.

This clone was counted only a few times. V gene TRBV9 combines with J gene TRBJ1-2; perhaps TRBD1 as D (6 bases). Germline V lookup: CDR1 SGDLS, CDR2 YYNGEE. Trimming removed 0 bases from V and 3 bases from J, with 12 bases in between. The CDR3 has 15 residues. The CDR3 reads CASSVGGGQYYGYTF. The CDR3 coding sequence is TGTGCCAGCAGCGTAGGTGGGGGCCAGTACTATGGCTACACCTTC.

The V and J genes are TRBV25-1 and TRBJ2-5; tentative D call: TRBD2 (5 bases). The CDR3 sequence is 14 residues long. Trimming removed 2 bases from V and 5 bases from J, with 12 bases in between. CDR1 is MGHDK and CDR2 is SYGVNS in the germline V gene. CDR3 nucleotide sequence: TGTGCCAGCAGTGAACCCGAGCGGAGTGAGACCCAGTACTTC. Protein: CASSEPERSETQYF.

The genes are TRBV27 and TRBJ2-1, with TRBD1 matching over 9 bases. From germline, CDR1 is MNHEY and CDR2 SMNVEV (reference sequence). The CDR3 extends over 15 amino acids. V gave up 5 bases and J gave up 3 bases; unmatched junction bases: 5. The CDR3, as DNA: TGTGCCAGCAGTCCTAGGACAGGGGACTACAATGAGCAGTTCTTC. Amino acids: CASSPRTGDYNEQFF.

In this sample, this clone turned up a few times. One junction end does not reproduce the germline sequence, and a read error may be involved. V gene TRBV7-7 combines with J gene TRBJ2-7; D possibly uses TRBD1 or TRBD2 (5 bases each). Germline values: CDR1 SSHAT, CDR2 FNYEAQ (reference sequence). CDR3 length equals 13 residues. The CDR3 DNA follows: TGTGCTAGCAGCTTAGCAGGGAGCTACGAGCAGTACTTC. Its protein product is CASSLAGSYEQYF. The variable domain in full, with the rest retrieved from reference TRBV7-7 and TRBJ2-7, is GAGVSQSPRYKVTKRGQDVTLRCDPISSHATLYWYQQALGQGPEFLTYFNYEAQPDKSGLPSDRFSAERPEGSISTLTIQRTEQRDSAMYRCASSLAGSYEQYFGPGTRLTVT.

The CDR3 sequence is CASSPGTATNNEQFF. In DNA form, the CDR3 reads TGTGCCAGCTCACCAGGAACAGCAACTAACAATGAGCAGTTCTTC. V usage is TRBV18 and J usage is TRBJ2-1, with no clear D. Germline V gene lookup returns CDR1 KGHSH and CDR2 LQKENI. V gave up 2 bases and J gave up 5 bases, with 13 bases separating them. CDR3 length equals 15 residues.

The rearrangement links TRBV14 to TRBJ2-7, with D possibly matching TRBD1 (5 bases). CDR1 SGHDN and CDR2 FVKESK come from the germline V gene. This CDR3 region has 11 residues. V lost 5 bases to trimming and J lost 7 bases, with 9 bases between them. The CDR3 loop reads CASSTGEEQYF. In nucleotides, the CDR3 is TGTGCCAGCAGCACAGGCGAAGAGCAGTACTTC.